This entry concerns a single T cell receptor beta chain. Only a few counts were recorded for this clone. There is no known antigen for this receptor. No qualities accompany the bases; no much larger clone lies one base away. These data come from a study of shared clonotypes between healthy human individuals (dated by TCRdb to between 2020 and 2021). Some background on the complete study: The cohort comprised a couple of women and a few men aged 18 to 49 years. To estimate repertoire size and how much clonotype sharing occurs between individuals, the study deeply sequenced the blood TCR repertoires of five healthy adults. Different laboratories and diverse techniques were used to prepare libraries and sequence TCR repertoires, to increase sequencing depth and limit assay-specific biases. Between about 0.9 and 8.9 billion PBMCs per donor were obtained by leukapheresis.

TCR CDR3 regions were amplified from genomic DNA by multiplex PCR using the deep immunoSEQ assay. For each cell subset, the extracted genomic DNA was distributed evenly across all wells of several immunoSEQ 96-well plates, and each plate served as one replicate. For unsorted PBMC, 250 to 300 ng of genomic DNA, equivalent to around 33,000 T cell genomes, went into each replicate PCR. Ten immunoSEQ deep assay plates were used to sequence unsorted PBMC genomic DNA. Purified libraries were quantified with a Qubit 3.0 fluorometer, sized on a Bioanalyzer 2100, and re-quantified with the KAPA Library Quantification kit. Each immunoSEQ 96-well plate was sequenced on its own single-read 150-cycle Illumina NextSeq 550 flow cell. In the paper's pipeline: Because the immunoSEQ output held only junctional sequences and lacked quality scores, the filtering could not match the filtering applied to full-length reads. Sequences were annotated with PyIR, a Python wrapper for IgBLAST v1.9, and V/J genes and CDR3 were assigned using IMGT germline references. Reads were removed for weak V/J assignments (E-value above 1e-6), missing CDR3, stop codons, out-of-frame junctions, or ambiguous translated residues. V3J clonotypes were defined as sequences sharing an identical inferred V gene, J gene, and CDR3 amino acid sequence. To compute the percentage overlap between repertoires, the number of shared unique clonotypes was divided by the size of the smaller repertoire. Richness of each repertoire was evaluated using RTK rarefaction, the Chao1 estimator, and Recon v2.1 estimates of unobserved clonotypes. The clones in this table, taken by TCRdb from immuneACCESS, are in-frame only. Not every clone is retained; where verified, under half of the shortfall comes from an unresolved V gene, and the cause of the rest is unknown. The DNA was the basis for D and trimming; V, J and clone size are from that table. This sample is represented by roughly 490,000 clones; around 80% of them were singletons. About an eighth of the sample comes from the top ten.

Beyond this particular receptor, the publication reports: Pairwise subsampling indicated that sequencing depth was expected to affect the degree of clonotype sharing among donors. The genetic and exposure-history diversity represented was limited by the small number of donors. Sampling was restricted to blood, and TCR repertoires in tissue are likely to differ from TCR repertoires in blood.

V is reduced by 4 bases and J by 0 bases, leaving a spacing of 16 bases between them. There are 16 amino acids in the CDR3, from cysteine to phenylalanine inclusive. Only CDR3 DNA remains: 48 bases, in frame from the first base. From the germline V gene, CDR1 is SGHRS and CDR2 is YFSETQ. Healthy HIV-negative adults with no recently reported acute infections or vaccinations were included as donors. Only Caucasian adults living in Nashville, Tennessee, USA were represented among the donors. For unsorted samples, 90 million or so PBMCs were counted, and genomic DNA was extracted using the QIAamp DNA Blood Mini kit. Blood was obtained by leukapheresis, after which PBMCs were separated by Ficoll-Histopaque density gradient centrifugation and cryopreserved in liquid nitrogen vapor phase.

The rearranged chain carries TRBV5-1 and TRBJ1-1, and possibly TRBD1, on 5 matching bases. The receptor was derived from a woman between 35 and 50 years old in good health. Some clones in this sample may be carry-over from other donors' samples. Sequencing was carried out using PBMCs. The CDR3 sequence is CASSLTGTILNTEAFF. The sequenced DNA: TGCGCCAGCAGCCTTACCGGGACCATCTTGAACACTGAAGCTTTCTTT. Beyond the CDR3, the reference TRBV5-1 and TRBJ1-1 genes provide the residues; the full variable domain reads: KAGVTQTPRYLIKTRGQQVTLSCSPISGHRSVSWYQQTPGQGLQFLFEYFSETQRNKGNFPGRFSGRQFSNSRSEMNVSTLELGDSALYLCASSLTGTILNTEAFFGQGTRLTVV.